Shown below are 17 T cell receptor beta chains from a single sample sequenced in a study of CD8 T cells in Susac syndrome. cDNA came from around 0.5 to 1 ug RNA primed by random hexamers. A single record per CDR3 protein comes from TCRdb applying MiXCR to the immunoSEQ multiplex PCR reads. In the table there are around 150,000 distinct CDR3 sequences, about 95% of which are singletons. Material for sequencing was CD4+ T cells from PBMCs. The receptors stem from a human donor in good health.

The rearrangement joins TRBV2 to TRBJ1-1, with a tentative D call TRBD1 (5 bases). The ends were cut back, 5 bases at V and 3 bases at J, with 7 bases in the middle. This CDR3 contains 12 residues. Germline V gene sequence: CDR1 SNHLY, CDR2 FYNNEI. The CDR3 reads CASSLGDTEAFF. CDR3 sequence (DNA): TGTGCCAGCAGTTTAGGGGACACTGAAGCTTTCTTT. Combining the CDR3 with reference TRBV2 and TRBJ1-1 gives the whole variable domain EPEVTQTPSHQVTQMGQEVILRCVPISNHLYFYWYRQILGQKVEFLVSFYNNEISEKSEIFDDQFSVERPDGSNFTLKIRSTKLEDSAMYFCASSLGDTEAFFGQGTRLTVV.

The chain links TRBV9 to TRBJ1-6; no reliable D call. CDR1 and CDR2 (germline): SGDLS, YYNGEE. Trimming removed 0 bases at V and 7 bases at J, with 8 bases between. CDR3 length equals 14 residues. This CDR3 is CASSVGVGNSPLHF. In DNA, the CDR3 is TGTGCCAGCAGCGTAGGAGTGGGGAATTCACCCCTCCACTTT.

This sequence joins TRBV25-1 and TRBJ2-1, with D possibly TRBD2 on 5 matching bases. The CDR3 sequence is 13 residues long. In germline, CDR1 is MGHDK, CDR2 SYGVNS. V lost 5 bases and J lost 5, with 10 bases in between. The DNA of the CDR3 is TGTGCCAGCAGTCAGACCGGGGACAATGAGCAGTTCTTC. Protein: CASSQTGDNEQFF.

This chain joins TRBV6-2 or TRBV6-3 and TRBJ1-2; tentative D call: TRBD1 (6 bases). Germline CDR1 and CDR2: MNHEY and SVGEGT. The CDR3 consists of 19 residues. V was cut by 6 bases and J by 0 bases, with 26 bases left in between. CDR3 in amino acids: CASRPRYYRDLRANYGYTF. DNA of the CDR3: TGTGCCAGCAGGCCCCGATACTACAGGGATTTACGGGCTAACTATGGCTACACCTTC.

In nucleotides, the CDR3 is TGTGCTACATCTGAGGAGGGTTTAGGCTATGGCTACACCTTC. Residues: CATSEEGLGYGYTF. The gene calls are TRBV30 and TRBJ1-2, with D unclear. The CDR3 totals 14 residues. Germline V lookup: CDR1 GTSNPN, CDR2 SVGIG (reference sequence).

V usage is TRBV9 and J usage is TRBJ2-1; TRBD2 agrees at 7 bases. Losses at the gene ends were 3 bases for V and 6 bases for J; bases not matched to a gene: 9. The CDR3 covers 15 residues. CDR1 is SGDLS, CDR2 YYNGEE, per germline. The CDR3 loop reads CASSAAPSGVNEQFF. CDR3 coding DNA: TGTGCCAGCAGCGCGGCCCCTAGCGGAGTCAATGAGCAGTTCTTC.

This chain connects TRBV29-1 to TRBJ2-1; D could derive from TRBD1 or TRBD2 (6 bases each). V was clipped by 6 bases and J by 0 bases, with 15 bases between them. The CDR3 spans 15 residues. Germline assignment: CDR1 SQVTM and CDR2 ANQGSEA. The CDR3, as DNA: TGCAGCGTAGAGACGGGGGCCGACTCCTACAATGAGCAGTTCTTC. Its protein product is CSVETGADSYNEQFF.

CDR3 nucleotide sequence: TGTGCCAGCAGCGCCCGACAGTACAATGAGCAGTTCTTC. Its protein product is CASSARQYNEQFF. The chain employs TRBV9 and TRBJ2-1, with TRBD1 as a possible D gene (5 bases). The CDR3 totals 13 residues. V lost 3 bases and J 4 bases, leaving 8 bases between the germline ends. Per the germline V gene, CDR1 is SGDLS and CDR2 is YYNGEE.

This sequence joins TRBV12-3 or TRBV12-4 and TRBJ1-6; D is possibly TRBD1 (5 bases). V lost 6 bases to trimming and J lost 0 bases, with 9 bases between them. The CDR3 has 15 amino acids. The CDR3 reads CASRWGVSYNSPLHF. The CDR3 bases are TGTGCCAGCAGATGGGGGGTCTCCTATAATTCACCCCTCCACTTT.

This clonotype was picked up one time. V and J are TRBV19 and TRBJ2-1; weak D call: TRBD2 (5 bases). The germline V gene has CDR1 LNHDA and CDR2 SQIVND (reference sequence). The CDR3 is made up of 13 amino acids. Trimming stripped 3 bases from V and 6 bases from J, with 9 bases between. CDR3: CASSIGLSNEQFF. The CDR3 bases are TGTGCCAGTAGTATCGGACTGTCCAATGAGCAGTTCTTC.

The chain employs TRBV12-3 or TRBV12-4 and TRBJ1-2, with 8 bases aligning to TRBD1. The CDR3 is 14 amino acids. The trim removed 6 bases at V and 6 bases at J, leaving 9 bases unmatched. CDR3 sequence: CASSPDRGVHGYTF. CDR3 in DNA: TGTGCCAGCAGCCCAGACAGGGGAGTCCATGGCTACACCTTC.

The CDR3 loop is CSASIAFSSETQYF. The CDR3 coding sequence is TGCAGTGCTAGCATTGCTTTCTCTTCGGAGACCCAGTACTTC. This chain joins TRBV20-1 and TRBJ2-5, with D unresolved. Germline CDR1 reads DFQATT; CDR2 reads SNEGSKA (reference sequence). The CDR3 spans 14 residues. Trimming shortened V by 3 bases and J by 5 bases, and 16 bases separated the two germline ends.

V is TRBV5-1 and J is TRBJ2-5, with D unresolved. Trimming took off 0 bases at V and 5 bases at J, with 8 bases between the two ends. CDR1 is SGHRS and CDR2 is YFSETQ in the germline V gene. The CDR3 length is 13 residues. The CDR3 reads CASSLESRETQYF. CDR3 bases: TGCGCCAGCAGCTTGGAAAGTCGTGAGACCCAGTACTTC.

CDR3 protein: CSGDGYTF. The CDR3 nucleotides read TGCAGCGGGGATGGCTACACCTTC. The genes are TRBV29-1 and TRBJ1-2; D remains unclear. Looked up from germline, CDR1 is SQVTM and CDR2 is ANQGSEA. Trimming stripped 7 bases from V and 6 bases from J, with 3 bases between. The CDR3 runs to 8 residues.

The chain uses TRBV15 and TRBJ2-5; weak D call: TRBD2 (5 bases). The CDR3 totals 13 residues. Germline V CDR1 and CDR2: LNHNV, YYDKDF (reference sequence). The V gene lost 9 bases and the J gene lost 4 bases, with 15 bases spanning the gap. The chain's CDR3 is CATGIGEGETQYF. In DNA form, the CDR3 reads TGTGCCACGGGGATCGGGGAAGGAGAGACCCAGTACTTC.

CDR3 DNA: TGTGCCAGCAGCCAACTTGGAACTCTAAGGCCCCTCCACTTT. Protein: CASSQLGTLRPLHF. The V and J genes are TRBV3-1 and TRBJ1-6; no clear D gene. CDR3 length equals 14 residues. The V gene lost 2 bases and the J gene lost 13 bases, with 15 bases spanning the gap. Germline CDR1 and CDR2: LGHDT and YNNKEL (reference sequence).

The chain is built from TRBV20-1 and TRBJ2-5, with D possibly matching TRBD2 (6 bases). Germline CDR1 is DFQATT and CDR2 is SNEGSKA (reference sequence). V was clipped by 5 bases and J by 2 bases, with 9 bases between them. The CDR3 is 12 residues long. The CDR3: CSAPRGQETQYF. For the CDR3, the DNA is TGCAGTGCTCCACGGGGGCAAGAGACCCAGTACTTC.